The 28 T cell receptor beta chains below all came from one sample that was sequenced in a study of early T cells in non-severe SARS-CoV-2 infection. TCRdb re-called the 5' RACE reads through MiXCR, storing one row per CDR3 protein. The repertoire has approximately 77,000 distinct CDR3 sequences, 5% of them found once; the top ten carry around 7.3%. The sequencing used whole blood, collected at baseline. These receptors were taken from an adult who was a healthcare worker with PCR-confirmed SARS-CoV-2 infection or an uninfected control (not recorded which).

This clonotype has ten or more counts. The chain carries TRBV7-9 and TRBJ2-1, with 12 bases fitting TRBD2. The CDR3 is 16 residues long. J was trimmed by 3 bases and V by 4 bases; bases with no gene match: 4. CDR1 SEHNR and CDR2 FQNEAQ come from the germline V gene (reference sequence). The CDR3 spells CASSSPTSGSYNEQFF. CDR3 sequence (DNA): TGTGCCAGCAGCTCGCCGACTAGCGGGAGCTACAATGAGCAGTTCTTC.

The DNA for the CDR3 is TGTGCCAGCAGCTTAGTCCAGGACAGCAACTACAATGAGCAGTTCTTC. Translating it yields CASSLVQDSNYNEQFF. The chain joins TRBV7-2 to TRBJ2-1, with D maybe TRBD1 (6 bases). Trimming stripped 1 base from V and 3 bases from J, with 13 bases between. The germline V gene has CDR1 SGHTA and CDR2 FQGNSA. This CDR3 spans 16 amino acids.

This clonotype was detected ten times or more. V usage is TRBV10-3 and J usage is TRBJ2-7; the D gene could be TRBD1 or TRBD2 (5 bases each). Per germline, CDR1 ENHRY and CDR2 SYGVKD. The CDR3 has 14 amino acids. V shed 10 bases and J shed 2 bases, with 18 bases lying between them. CDR3 DNA sequence: TGTGCCACCGGGGCGGAGCGGCACACCTACGAGCAGTACTTC. It is translated as CATGAERHTYEQYF.

This clonotype showed up many times. CDR3 residues: CASSLGSAYEQYF. As DNA, the CDR3 is TGTGCCAGCAGCTTAGGCTCGGCCTACGAGCAGTACTTC. V and J are TRBV11-2 and TRBJ2-7; D unresolved. V was clipped by 1 base and J by 2 bases, with 6 bases between them. Germline assignment: CDR1 SGHAT and CDR2 FQNNGV. CDR3 length equals 13 residues.

This clonotype was detected many times. The V gene is TRBV20-1, the J gene TRBJ2-1, with 8 bases matching TRBD2. Germline lookup yields CDR1 DFQATT and CDR2 SNEGSKA (reference sequence). The CDR3 consists of 17 residues. The J segment lost 2 bases and the V segment lost 6 bases, leaving 15 bases of the junction unmatched. The CDR3 bases are TGCAGTGCCTCGGATCCCTCTCTAGCGGGTCCCTACAATGAGCAGTTCTTC. It encodes CSASDPSLAGPYNEQFF.

This chain joins TRBV28 and TRBJ1-5, with D hard to call. Trimming took 5 bases from V and 3 from J, leaving 11 bases between them. Germline V gene data show CDR1 as MDHEN and CDR2 as SYDVKM. The CDR3 consists of 14 residues. The CDR3 spells CASSPGEDNQPQHF. The CDR3 DNA follows: TGTGCCAGCAGTCCCGGGGAGGACAATCAGCCCCAGCATTTT.

This clonotype was seen ten or more times. The chain combines TRBV28 with TRBJ2-7, with 12 bases lining up with TRBD2. J was trimmed by 1 base and V by 6 bases; bases with no gene match: 4. CDR3 size: 15 residues. Germline CDR1 reads MDHEN; CDR2 reads SYDVKM. CDR3 DNA: TGTGCCAGCAGGCGAGGACTAGCGGGGTCCTACGAGCAGTACTTC. It specifies CASRRGLAGSYEQYF. Using reference TRBV28 and TRBJ2-7 for the parts outside the CDR3, the full variable domain is DVKVTQSSRYLVKRTGEKVFLECVQDMDHENMFWYRQDPGLGLRLIYFSYDVKMKEKGDIPEGYSVSREKKERFSLILESASTNQTSMYLCASRRGLAGSYEQYFGPGTRLTVT.

This chain connects TRBV12-3 or TRBV12-4 to TRBJ2-5; possibly TRBD1 for D (6 bases). The CDR3 loop spans 14 amino acids. The germline V and J ends were trimmed by 3 bases and 4 bases, with 12 bases remaining between them. The CDR3 spells CASSLPTGSETQYF. The DNA of the CDR3 is TGTGCCAGCAGTTTGCCGACAGGATCAGAGACCCAGTACTTC.

This clonotype was seen a handful of times. The CDR3 reads CSVEGLAGRAEQFF. CDR3 coding DNA: TGCAGCGTTGAAGGACTAGCGGGGCGGGCTGAGCAGTTCTTC. The chain has TRBV29-1 and TRBJ2-1; 11 bases fit TRBD2. This CDR3 has 14 residues. Germline CDR1 and CDR2: SQVTM and ANQGSEA. V lost 1 base, J lost 9 bases, and 5 bases stayed unmatched.

The V gene is TRBV27, the J gene TRBJ2-3; 9 bases agree with TRBD2. This CDR3 spans 16 amino acids. The germline V gene has CDR1 MNHEY and CDR2 SMNVEV (reference sequence). After removal of 3 bases from V and 1 base from J, the junction contained 5 bases not matched to a gene. The CDR3 DNA follows: TGTGCCAGCAGTTTCATTTTAGCGGGAGGCACAGATACGCAGTATTTT. It is translated as CASSFILAGGTDTQYF.

This clonotype appeared many times. J is TRBJ2-1 and V is TRBV30; D is undetermined. Trimming removed 2 bases from V and 9 bases from J, with 11 bases in between. The CDR3 sequence is 12 residues long. Germline loops: CDR1 GTSNPN, CDR2 SVGIG (reference sequence). DNA for the CDR3: TGTGCCTGGAGTCCGTTCCGCGGTGAGCAGTTCTTC. Encoded protein: CAWSPFRGEQFF.

This clonotype was observed many times. The chain employs TRBV29-1 and TRBJ1-1; 7 bases align to TRBD1. The V segment lost 4 bases and the J segment 6 bases; nucleotides outside the gene matches: 5. The germline V gene has CDR1 SQVTM and CDR2 ANQGSEA. This CDR3 comprises 12 residues. The CDR3 protein is CSVAQGKAEAFF. The CDR3 DNA follows: TGCAGCGTTGCACAGGGGAAGGCTGAAGCTTTCTTT.

V gene TRBV12-2 combines with J gene TRBJ1-6; the DNA was not compared with TRBD1, the D call given in the table. TRBV12-2 is a listed pseudogene. This CDR3 has 16 amino acids. The CDR3 DNA reads as TGTGCAAGTCGCTTAGCGGCCAGGGAAGTTGGTTCACCCCTCCACTTT. This sequence encodes CASRLAAREVGSPLHF.

DNA for the CDR3: TGCAGTGCTAGAGATGCCTTAGGGGGCTACACCTTC. The encoded protein is CSARDALGGYTF. V is TRBV20-1 and J is TRBJ1-2; D is ambiguous. Germline V gives CDR1 DFQATT, CDR2 SNEGSKA (reference sequence). V lost 0 bases to trimming and J lost 8 bases, with 10 bases between them. The CDR3 length is 12 residues.

This sequence joins TRBV2 and TRBJ2-7, with 11 bases matching TRBD2. V gave up 3 bases and J gave up 6 bases; unmatched junction bases: 7. The germline V gene has CDR1 SNHLY and CDR2 FYNNEI. The length of the CDR3 is 15 residues. The CDR3: CASSEKTSGIGEQYF. CDR3 nucleotides: TGTGCCAGCAGTGAGAAGACTAGCGGGATTGGCGAGCAGTACTTC.

The chain is built from TRBV6-5 and TRBJ2-7; 9 nucleotides agree with TRBD2. Germline-derived CDR1 and CDR2 are MNHEY and SVGAGI. The V and J ends lost 0 bases and 7 bases, in that order; junction bases with no gene match: 4. The CDR3 is 14 residues long. In DNA form, the CDR3 reads TGTGCCAGCAGTTACTCGACTAGCGGAGCTGAGCAGTACTTC. Residues: CASSYSTSGAEQYF.

This rearrangement joins TRBV19 to TRBJ1-3; D is unclear. Germline CDR1 is LNHDA and CDR2 is SQIVND (reference sequence). Trimming cost V 3 bases and J 0 bases, with 12 bases left between them. The CDR3 contains 16 residues. The CDR3 sequence is CASSMVDSLSGNTIYF. DNA for the CDR3: TGTGCCAGTAGTATGGTCGACTCCCTCTCTGGAAACACCATATATTTT.

This clonotype showed up many times. The chain recombines TRBV6-5 with TRBJ1-1; 7 bases are shared with TRBD1. The trim removed 6 bases at V and 3 bases at J, leaving 10 bases unmatched. Germline V gene data show CDR1 as MNHEY and CDR2 as SVGAGI. The CDR3 spans 15 residues. The CDR3: CASRVEGGKDTEAFF. CDR3 DNA sequence: TGTGCCAGCAGGGTTGAAGGGGGCAAGGACACTGAAGCTTTCTTT.

The chain employs TRBV19 and TRBJ1-4, with D possibly matching TRBD1 (6 bases). The CDR3 totals 14 residues. V lost 8 bases, J lost 3 bases, and 13 bases lay in between. In germline, CDR1 is LNHDA, CDR2 SQIVND (reference sequence). As DNA, the CDR3 is TGTGCCAGTTCGAAGGACAGATCTAATGAAAAACTGTTTTTT. Its translation is CASSKDRSNEKLFF.

This clonotype was detected ten times or more. This chain links TRBV30 with TRBJ1-1; 8 nucleotides agree with TRBD1. Germline V gene sequence: CDR1 GTSNPN, CDR2 SVGIG (reference sequence). The CDR3 spans 13 residues. Trimming took 3 bases from V and 0 from J; bases not matched to a gene: 0. The CDR3 coding sequence is TGTGCCTGGAGGGACAGGGTGAACACTGAAGCTTTCTTT. Encoded protein: CAWRDRVNTEAFF.

There are many counts of this clonotype. V is TRBV20-1 and J is TRBJ1-1; D remains unclear. Germline V gene lookup returns CDR1 DFQATT and CDR2 SNEGSKA (reference sequence). The CDR3 sequence is 16 residues long. V dropped 0 bases and J dropped 0 bases, with 14 bases sitting between them. The CDR3 sequence: CSARERRFGMNTEAFF. CDR3 in DNA: TGCAGTGCTAGAGAACGAAGGTTCGGGATGAACACTGAAGCTTTCTTT.

This sequence joins TRBV27 and TRBJ1-5, with 9 positions matching TRBD1. Germline CDR1 and CDR2: MNHEY and SMNVEV (reference sequence). With V trimmed by 5 bases and J by 9 bases, 17 bases remained unmatched. CDR3 length: 17 residues. The CDR3 nucleotides are TGTGCCAGCAGTCCACAGATCCGGACAGGGGATAATTGGCCCCAGCATTTT. Its protein product is CASSPQIRTGDNWPQHF.

The chain uses TRBV6-1 and TRBJ1-1, with D possibly TRBD1 on 5 matching bases. Germline V gives CDR1 MNHNS, CDR2 SASEGT. V gave up 7 bases and J gave up 1 base, with 25 bases separating them. The CDR3 extends over 18 amino acids. CDR3 nucleotide sequence: TGTGCCAGCACCCCACCTGGTGGGGTGTTGAGGGGGAACACTGAAGCTTTCTTT. Its translation is CASTPPGGVLRGNTEAFF.

This clonotype has more than one count but fewer than ten. The chain links TRBV30 to TRBJ2-1; 8 bases are a match to TRBD1. Unmatched junction bases numbered 11, after V lost 8 bases and J lost 8 bases. Germline V CDR1 and CDR2: GTSNPN, SVGIG (reference sequence). The length of the CDR3 is 13 residues. The CDR3 region is CAQGQGGQDEQFF. The CDR3 DNA reads TGTGCCCAAGGACAGGGAGGACAGGATGAGCAGTTCTTC.

V is TRBV12-3 or TRBV12-4 and J is TRBJ1-1; 7 bases are shared with TRBD1. With V trimmed by 5 bases and J by 5 bases, 5 bases remained unmatched. CDR3 length: 13 amino acids. This CDR3 reads CASSLTGTTEAFF. In nucleotides, the CDR3 is TGTGCCAGCAGTCTGACAGGGACTACTGAAGCTTTCTTT.

This CDR3 is CASSSQTSGDEQFF. CDR3 nucleotide sequence: TGCGCCAGCAGCTCGCAAACTAGCGGCGATGAGCAGTTCTTC. V and J are TRBV5-1 and TRBJ2-1; 8 nucleotides agree with TRBD2. The CDR3 extends over 14 amino acids. The V segment lost 3 bases and the J segment 8 bases; nucleotides outside the gene matches: 7. Germline assignment: CDR1 SGHRS and CDR2 YFSETQ.

This clonotype has only a few counts. The CDR3 bases are TGTGCCTGGAACAGGGAGGACACTGAAGCTTTCTTT. Its protein is CAWNREDTEAFF. The rearrangement joins TRBV30 to TRBJ1-1, with D possibly being TRBD1 (6 bases). Looked up from germline, CDR1 is GTSNPN and CDR2 is SVGIG (reference sequence). The CDR3 has 12 amino acids. Between the trimmed V and J ends, which lost 4 bases and 3 bases, there was a span of 9 bases. Based on the CDR3 plus reference TRBV30 and TRBJ1-1, the full variable domain is SQTIHQWPATLVQPVGSPLSLECTVEGTSNPNLYWYRQAAGRGLQLLFYSVGIGQISSEVPQNLSASRPQDRQFILSSKKLLLSDSGFYLCAWNREDTEAFFGQGTRLTVV.

This clonotype was picked up many times. The chain employs TRBV20-1 and TRBJ2-3, with D possibly matching TRBD2 (6 bases). CDR1 and CDR2 from the germline V gene are DFQATT and SNEGSKA (reference sequence). V was pared by 0 bases and J by 0 bases, with 16 bases between. This CDR3 is 17 amino acids long. CDR3 protein: CSARDPWGEDSTDTQYF. CDR3 in DNA: TGCAGTGCTAGAGACCCCTGGGGGGAAGACAGCACAGATACGCAGTATTTT.